This entry concerns a single T cell receptor (beta chain). Its antigen is not yet known. Base quality data are lacking; no much larger clone is found one base away. Genomic DNA was extracted from sorted cells for sequencing of the TCRbeta CDR3 region. The immunoSEQ Assay was used to sequence the TCRbeta CDR3 regions. TCRdb mirrors the immuneACCESS table, restricted to in-frame sequences. Some clones are absent from its copies; in checked studies, under half trace to an unresolved V gene, and the reason for the others is unknown. For this sample the table gives tens of thousands of clones, of which 85% were detected only once. 4% to 5% of the sample is taken by the ten largest. V gives up 0 bases and J gives up 5 bases, and the segment between their germline ends measures 8 bases. The cysteine opens and the phenylalanine closes a CDR3 of 14 amino acids. Just CDR3 DNA is preserved here, 42 bases in frame from base 1. Sequences LGHNA (CDR1) and YNFKEQ (CDR2) are obtained from the germline V gene.

The sample is drawn from a study of OX40 agonist ivuxolimab in advanced cancers. About the full investigation: Ivuxolimab was a fully human IgG2 agonistic monoclonal antibody targeting the costimulatory receptor OX40 (CD134). A male proportion of roughly 80% and a mean age of approximately 58 years, ranging from 23 to 79, were recorded for the dose-escalation cohort. Peripheral TCRbeta sequencing was intended to test whether TCR sequence diversity was altered and clonal T-cell expansion was caused by ivuxolimab. The paper reports the monotherapy dose-escalation portion (N of about 50 patients) of the phase I ivuxolimab trial. Three dose-escalation patients achieved partial responses, one with hepatocellular carcinoma and two with cutaneous melanoma. Of the approximately 50 patients in dose escalation, about 19 had hepatocellular carcinoma, approximately 15 had melanoma, 9 had renal cell carcinoma and 9 had head and neck cancer. Intravenous ivuxolimab was administered to patients every 2 weeks at six dose levels: 0.01, 0.1, 0.3, 1.5, 3 and 10 mg/kg. Patients were allowed to have had prior anti-PD-1, anti-PD-L1 or anti-CTLA-4 therapy, and around 40% of the dose-escalation patients had previously received checkpoint inhibitors. What the authors observed across the whole study: On average, CD8+ T cells showed more expanded clones than CD4+ T cells after ivuxolimab. At doses of 0.1 to 3.0 mg/kg, clonal expansion of both CD4+ and CD8+ blood T cells was observed from baseline to week 6. Low levels of normalized T-cell clonal expansion were also seen in some nonresponding patients. In the 0.1-3.0 mg/kg groups, partial responders had among the lowest normalized peripheral clonal expansion, particularly in CD8+ T cells. Which antigens the clonally expanded peripheral T cells were specific for was not determined.

Patients with autoimmune disease history or receiving systemic immunosuppression were excluded from the trial. Peripheral blood for TCR sequencing was collected from all dose cohorts at baseline, on cycle 4 day 1, and on cycle 7 day 1. The samples were taken from a phase I, first-in-human, multicenter, open-label dose-escalation trial of ivuxolimab. Adults with locally advanced or metastatic melanoma, renal cell, hepatocellular, or head and neck squamous cell carcinoma were enrolled in the trial. Before TCR sequencing, CD4+ T cells and CD8+ T cells from peripheral blood were sorted into separate populations.

The TCR originated in an adult with an advanced solid tumor such as melanoma, head and neck, liver or kidney cancer. This material consisted of CD4+ or CD8+ T cells sorted from blood, taken in a trial of the OX40 agonist ivuxolimab. The sequence joins TRBV4-2 to TRBJ2-4; D gene: possibly TRBD1, on 5 matching bases. The nucleotide sequence is TGTGCCAGCAGCCAAGACAGGGAACAAAACATTCAGTACTTC. It specifies CASSQDREQNIQYF.